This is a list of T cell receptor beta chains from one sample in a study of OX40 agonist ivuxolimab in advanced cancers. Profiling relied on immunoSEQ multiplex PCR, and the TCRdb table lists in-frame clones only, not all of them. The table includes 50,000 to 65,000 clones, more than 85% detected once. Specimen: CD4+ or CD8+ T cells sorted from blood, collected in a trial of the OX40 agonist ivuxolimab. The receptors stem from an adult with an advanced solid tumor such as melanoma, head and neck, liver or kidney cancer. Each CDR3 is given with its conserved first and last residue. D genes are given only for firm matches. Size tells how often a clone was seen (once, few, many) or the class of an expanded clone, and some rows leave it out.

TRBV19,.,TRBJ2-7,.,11,CASSTGYEQYF,TGTGCCAGTAGTACAGGCTACGAGCAGTACTTC
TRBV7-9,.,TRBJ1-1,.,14,CASSPDTSGTEAFF,TGTGCCAGCAGCCCTGACACCTCTGGGACTGAAGCTTTCTTT
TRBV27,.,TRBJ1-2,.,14,CASSGTSPNYGYTF,TGTGCCAGCAGCGGGACAAGTCCTAACTATGGCTACACCTTC
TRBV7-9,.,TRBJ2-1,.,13,CASSALDFNEQFF,TGTGCCAGCAGCGCATTGGATTTTAATGAGCAGTTCTTC
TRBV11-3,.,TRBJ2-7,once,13,CASSLQGNYEQYF,TGTGCCAGCAGCTTACAGGGAAACTACGAGCAGTACTTC
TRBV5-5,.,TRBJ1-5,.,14,CASSLGQISQPQHF,TGTGCCAGCAGCTTAGGACAGATCAGTCAGCCCCAGCATTTT
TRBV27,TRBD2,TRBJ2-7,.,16,CASSPSGGAIGYEQYF,TGTGCCAGCAGTCCCTCGGGGGGGGCGATCGGCTACGAGCAGTACTTC
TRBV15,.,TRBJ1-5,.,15,CATTPGSGSNQPQHF,TGTGCCACCACCCCTGGATCTGGGAGCAATCAGCCCCAGCATTTT
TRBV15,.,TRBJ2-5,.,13,CATSRVRQETQYF,TGTGCCACCAGCAGAGTCCGCCAAGAGACCCAGTACTTC
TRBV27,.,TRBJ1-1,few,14,CASSLVGGNTEAFF,TGTGCCAGCAGTTTAGTTGGGGGGAACACTGAAGCTTTCTTT
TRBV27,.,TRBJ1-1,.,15,CASSEVATENTEAFF,TGTGCCAGCAGTGAGGTAGCTACCGAAAACACTGAAGCTTTCTTT
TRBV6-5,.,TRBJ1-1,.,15,CASSFADRRETEAFF,TGTGCCAGCAGTTTCGCCGACAGGCGGGAAACTGAAGCTTTCTTT
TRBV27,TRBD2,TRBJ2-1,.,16,CASSLTSGSSYNEQFF,TGTGCCAGCAGTTTAACTAGCGGGAGTTCATACAATGAGCAGTTCTTC
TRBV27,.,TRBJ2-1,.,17,CASSLRPSTAPGNEQFF,TGTGCCAGCAGTCTCAGACCCTCAACGGCCCCCGGCAATGAGCAGTTCTTC
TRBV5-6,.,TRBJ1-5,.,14,CASSLKSGNQPQHF,TGTGCCAGCAGCTTGAAGTCAGGTAATCAGCCCCAGCATTTT
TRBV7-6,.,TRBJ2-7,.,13,CASSKQTGNEQYF,TGTGCCAGCAGCAAACAGACAGGTAACGAGCAGTACTTC
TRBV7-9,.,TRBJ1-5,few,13,CASTPGSNQPQHF,TGTGCCAGCACCCCCGGGAGTAATCAGCCCCAGCATTTT
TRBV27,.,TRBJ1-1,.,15,CASSFSRAMNTEAFF,TGTGCCAGCAGTTTTTCCCGGGCCATGAACACTGAAGCTTTCTTT
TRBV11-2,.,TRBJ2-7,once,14,CASSLGAGTYEQYF,TGTGCCAGCAGCTTAGGAGCAGGGACCTACGAGCAGTACTTC
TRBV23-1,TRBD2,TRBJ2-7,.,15,CASIPMGRGFYEQYF,TGCGCCAGCATACCAATGGGGAGGGGATTCTACGAGCAGTACTTC
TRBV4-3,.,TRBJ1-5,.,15,CASSQIEGPNQPQHF,TGCGCCAGCAGCCAAATCGAGGGTCCTAATCAGCCCCAGCATTTT
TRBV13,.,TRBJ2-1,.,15,CASSLGKSLRNEQFF,TGTGCCAGCAGCTTAGGGAAGTCGCTCCGCAATGAGCAGTTCTTC
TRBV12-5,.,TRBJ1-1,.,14,CASGLIGGNTEAFF,TGTGCTAGTGGTTTGATAGGGGGGAACACTGAAGCTTTCTTT
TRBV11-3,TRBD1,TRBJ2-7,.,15,CASSTRTGGVEEQYF,TGTGCCAGCAGCACCAGGACAGGGGGGGTAGAGGAGCAGTACTTC
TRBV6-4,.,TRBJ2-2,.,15,CASSDSRDKAGELFF,TGTGCCAGCAGTGACTCACGGGATAAGGCCGGGGAGCTGTTTTTT
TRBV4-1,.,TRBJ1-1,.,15,CASSQVEGSNTEAFF,TGCGCCAGCAGCCAAGTGGAGGGTAGTAACACTGAAGCTTTCTTT
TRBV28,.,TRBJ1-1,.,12,CASSSSGPEAFF,TGTGCCAGCAGTTCTTCCGGGCCTGAAGCTTTCTTT
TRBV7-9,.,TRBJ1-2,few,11,CASSFGLGYTF,TGTGCCAGCAGCTTCGGGCTGGGCTACACCTTC